This is a list of T cell receptor beta chains from one sample in a study of siplizumab effects on memory and regulatory T cells. The table came from immunoSEQ multiplex PCR; TCRdb's copy has only in-frame clones and leaves some out. The sample comprises approximately 120,000 clones, around 90% of which are singletons, and roughly 0.75% rests with the top ten. The sequenced sample consisted of Tregs sorted from blood. These receptors all come from a human donor in good health. CDR3s include the opening cysteine and the closing phenylalanine or tryptophan. Each record gives: V gene, J gene, D gene, CDR3 protein, CDR3 DNA. A D gene is named only where the DNA matches it firmly.

v_gene: TRBV7-2; j_gene: TRBJ2-7; d_gene: .; CDR3aa: CASSLESRLYEQYF; CDR3nt: TGTGCCAGCAGCTTAGAGAGCAGACTCTACGAGCAGTACTTC
v_gene: TRBV18; j_gene: TRBJ2-5; d_gene: .; CDR3aa: CASSQAEETQYF; CDR3nt: TGTGCCAGCTCACAGGCAGAAGAGACCCAGTACTTC
v_gene: TRBV7-9; j_gene: TRBJ1-4; d_gene: TRBD1; CDR3aa: CASSSRGMREKLFF; CDR3nt: TGTGCCAGCAGCTCCAGGGGGATGCGTGAAAAACTGTTTTTT
v_gene: TRBV9; j_gene: TRBJ1-4; d_gene: .; CDR3aa: CASSVGPQGIANEKLFF; CDR3nt: TGTGCCAGCAGCGTAGGCCCTCAGGGTATCGCTAATGAAAAACTGTTTTTT
v_gene: TRBV29-1; j_gene: TRBJ2-7; d_gene: TRBD1; CDR3aa: CSVSRTGLGEQYF; CDR3nt: TGCAGCGTTTCCCGGACAGGCCTAGGCGAGCAGTACTTC
v_gene: TRBV7-7; j_gene: TRBJ1-3; d_gene: .; CDR3aa: CASSLGRPQDSSGNTIYF; CDR3nt: TGTGCCAGCAGCTTAGGTAGGCCGCAAGACTCCTCTGGAAACACCATATATTTT
v_gene: TRBV6-5; j_gene: TRBJ2-3; d_gene: .; CDR3aa: CASKTRRHTDTQYF; CDR3nt: TGTGCCAGCAAAACCCGTCGACACACAGATACGCAGTATTTT
v_gene: TRBV6-5; j_gene: TRBJ2-2; d_gene: TRBD1; CDR3aa: CASSYSGGQGKFF; CDR3nt: TGTGCCAGCAGTTACTCGGGAGGACAGGGGAAGTTTTTT
v_gene: TRBV28; j_gene: TRBJ2-7; d_gene: .; CDR3aa: CASTSGGDEQYF; CDR3nt: TGTGCCAGCACCTCAGGGGGGGACGAGCAGTACTTC
v_gene: TRBV19; j_gene: TRBJ1-5; d_gene: .; CDR3aa: CASSILGDQPQHF; CDR3nt: TGTGCCAGTAGTATCCTAGGGGATCAGCCCCAGCATTTT
v_gene: TRBV6-5; j_gene: TRBJ2-1; d_gene: .; CDR3aa: CASSPGVGTEKFF; CDR3nt: TGTGCCAGCAGTCCGGGAGTAGGGACCGAAAAGTTCTTC
v_gene: TRBV18; j_gene: TRBJ2-3; d_gene: .; CDR3aa: CASSPPYTTDTQYF; CDR3nt: TGTGCCAGCTCACCACCGTATACCACAGATACGCAGTATTTT
v_gene: TRBV6-1; j_gene: TRBJ2-1; d_gene: .; CDR3aa: CASSDQPYNEQFF; CDR3nt: TGTGCCAGCAGTGATCAACCCTACAATGAGCAGTTCTTC
v_gene: TRBV9; j_gene: TRBJ1-4; d_gene: TRBD1; CDR3aa: CASSVGTGLTLEKLFF; CDR3nt: TGTGCCAGCAGCGTCGGGACAGGATTAACCCTTGAAAAACTGTTTTTT
v_gene: TRBV7-9; j_gene: TRBJ1-2; d_gene: .; CDR3aa: CASSLHPYQVTF; CDR3nt: TGTGCCAGCAGCTTACACCCTTACCAGGTCACCTTC